One and the same sample provided the 10 T cell receptor beta chains below, sequenced in a study of CD8+ T cells in alopecia areata. Separation of pooled cutaneous lymph node cells was by sorting with CD4, CD8alpha, NKG2D, NKG2ACE and other markers. RNA, once extracted, was reverse transcribed into cDNA for use as the sequencing template. Produced via immunoSEQ multiplex PCR; TCRdb's table is partial and in-frame only. The sample offers about 270,000 clones and no singletons, the top ten holding 1.2%. The specimen sequenced was CD4+ T cells sorted from a lymph node. The receptors stem from a C3H/HeJ mouse with alopecia areata. This mouse strain has H2-k as its MHC haplotype.

Only a few counts were recorded for this clone. Mouse germline and gene names are used. Coverage ceases 4 residues before the CDR3 finishes, and the germline J gene fills in the end. The V gene is TRBV1, the J gene TRBJ2-5; tentative D call: TRBD1 (6 bases). Germline CDR1 reads NSQYPW; CDR2 reads LRSPGD (reference sequence). Trimming removed 0 bases from V and 2 bases from J, with 9 bases in between. The CDR3 has 15 amino acids. The CDR3 sequence: CTCSAERGFQDTQYF. The CDR3 bases that were read are TGCACCTGCAGTGCAGAGAGGGGGTTCCAAGAC.

This clone occurred many times. Mouse gene names and germline throughout. Sequencing ends 4 residues short of the CDR3 end; the germline J gene provides the rest. The J gene is TRBJ2-1, the V gene TRBV17; 11 nucleotides agree with TRBD1. Trimming cost V 0 bases and J 6 bases; bases outside gene matches: 4. There are 16 residues in the CDR3. In germline, CDR1 is MNHDT, CDR2 YYDKIL. The CDR3 bases that were read are TGTGCTAGCAGTAGAGATCGAGGGACAGGGGGTGCT. It codes for CASSRDRGTGGA. The whole CDR3 protein is CASSRDRGTGGAEQFF. Combining the CDR3 with reference TRBV17 and TRBJ2-1 gives the whole variable domain DTTVKQNPRYKLARVGKPVNLICSQTMNHDTMYWYQKKPNQAPKLLLFYYDKILNREADTFEKFQSSRPNNSFCSLYIGSAGLEYSAMYLCASSRDRGTGGAEQFFGPGTRLTVL.

Points on this clone: The listed genes are named as in mouse. The read gets to within 4 residues of the CDR3 end, and the germline J gene fills in the rest. This chain joins TRBV31 and TRBJ2-4; 8 bases align to TRBD2. This CDR3 is 12 amino acids long. Germline values: CDR1 GKSSPN, CDR2 SITVG. This chain's CDR3 is CAWSRTGNTLYF. CDR3 DNA (partial): TGTGCCTGGAGCAGGACTGGGAAC.

This clone was seen only a few times. These gene names are mouse names. The sequenced fragment ends 4 residues before the CDR3 boundary, so the rest is inferred from the germline J gene. The chain links TRBV13-1 to TRBJ2-5; 8 bases line up with TRBD2. The CDR3 is 14 amino acids. The germline gives CDR1 NSHNY, CDR2 SYGAGN. The sequenced part of the CDR3 DNA is TGTGCCAGCAGTGGTGGACTGGGAGGTGAC. This encodes CASSGGLGGD. The full-length CDR3 reads as CASSGGLGGDTQYF.

This clone has only a few counts. Any gene name here is a mouse gene name. Sequencing ends 4 residues short of the CDR3 end; the germline J gene provides the rest. V is TRBV13-2 and J is TRBJ2-1; 9 positions match TRBD1. V shed 3 bases, J shed 1 base, and the junction held 2 bases outside the gene matches. Germline values: CDR1 NNHNN, CDR2 SYGAGS (reference sequence). This CDR3 comprises 15 residues. CDR3 loop: CASGGDRANYAEQFF. CDR3 bases read: TGTGCCAGCGGTGGGGACAGGGCAAACTATGCT.

With respect to this clone: Gene names refer to mouse genes. With the read ending 4 residues before the CDR3 end, the germline J gene is used to fill in that end. The sample contains more than one DNA sequence encoding this CDR3. The J gene is TRBJ2-2, the V gene TRBV13-2, with 7 bases aligning to TRBD2. The V gene end was trimmed by 0 bases and the J gene end by 0 bases; junction bases not matched to a gene: 2. This CDR3 has 16 amino acids. CDR1 NNHNN and CDR2 SYGAGS come from the germline V gene (reference sequence). CDR3 sequence: CASGDVWGSNTGQLYF. CDR3 DNA, as far as it was read: TGTGCCAGCGGTGATGTCTGGGGGTCAAACACCGGG.

Comment on this clone: Mouse germline and gene names are used. The missing CDR3 end, 4 residues past where the read stops, is filled in from the germline J gene. The chain couples TRBV5 to TRBJ2-7, with 7 positions matching TRBD1. This CDR3 has 13 residues. CDR1 is LGHNA and CDR2 is YNLKQL in the germline V gene (reference sequence). CDR3 DNA, as far as it was read: TGTGCCAGCAGCCAAAAGGACAGGTAT. Amino acids: CASSQKDRY. In full, the CDR3 reads CASSQKDRYEQYF.

A word on this clone: Mouse gene names and germline throughout. The read is 4 residues too short to cover the CDR3 end, so that end is filled in from the germline J gene. V and J are TRBV19 and TRBJ1-1; 7 nucleotides align to TRBD1. Germline CDR1 FNHDT, CDR2 SITEND (reference sequence). The trim removed 5 bases at V and 3 bases at J, leaving 4 bases unmatched. This CDR3 has 13 amino acids. The CDR3 loop reads CASRPGQHTEVFF. The sequenced CDR3 bases are TGTGCCAGCAGACCGGGACAGCACACA.

The table lists this clone with a few counts. Mouse gene names apply. The read gets to within 4 residues of the CDR3 end, and the germline J gene fills in the rest. This rearrangement joins TRBV19 to TRBJ2-2; TRBD2 agrees at 8 bases. The V gene's germline CDR1 is FNHDT and CDR2 SITEND (reference sequence). This CDR3 is 14 amino acids long. J lost 4 bases, V lost 5 bases, and 4 bases had no gene match. The chain's CDR3 is CASSPGGRTGQLYF. The part of the CDR3 DNA that was read is TGTGCCAGCAGCCCGGGGGGGCGCACCGGG. Based on the CDR3 plus reference TRBV19 and TRBJ2-2, the full variable domain is GGIITQTPKFLIGQEGQKLTLKCQQNFNHDTMYWYRQDSGKGLRLIYYSITENDLQKGDLSEGYDASREKKSSFSLTVTSAQKNEMAVFLCASSPGGRTGQLYFGEGSKLTVL.

There are a few counts of this clone. Genes and germline are mouse. The CDR3 extends 4 residues past the end of the read, so its final part is completed from the germline J gene. The rearrangement links TRBV1 to TRBJ1-2; D perhaps matches TRBD1 (5 bases). The germline V gene encodes CDR1 NSQYPW and CDR2 LRSPGD (reference sequence). Trimming took off 1 base at V and 3 bases at J, with 6 bases between the two ends. The CDR3 contains 13 residues. The CDR3 sequence is CTCSAAGHSDYTF. CDR3 DNA (partial): TGCACCTGCAGTGCAGCAGGGCACTCC.